This TCR beta chain derives from a study of cytomegalovirus exposure and HLA in healthy donors. PCR used 60 Vbeta primers and 13 Jbeta primers. Produced via immunoSEQ multiplex PCR; TCRdb's table is partial and in-frame only. Of about 150,000 clones listed, 65% to 85% are singletons. V lost 0 bases to trimming and J lost 5 bases, with 5 bases between them. Germline lookup yields CDR1 SGHTA and CDR2 FQGTGA. This CDR3 has 13 residues. Sequenced input: PBMCs. The clonotype was recovered from a middle-aged woman in good health and CMV-seropositive. The chain has TRBV7-3 and TRBJ2-1; no clear D. CDR3 DNA sequence: TGTGCCAGCAGCTTAACTACAGACAATGAGCAGTTCTTC. It yields the protein CASSLTTDNEQFF. The whole variable domain, remainder taken from reference TRBV7-3 and TRBJ2-1, is GAGVSQTPSNKVTEKGKYVELRCDPISGHTALYWYRQSLGQGPEFLIYFQGTGAADDSGLPNDRFFAVRPEGSVSTLKIQRTERGDSAVYLCASSLTTDNEQFFGPGTRLTVL.